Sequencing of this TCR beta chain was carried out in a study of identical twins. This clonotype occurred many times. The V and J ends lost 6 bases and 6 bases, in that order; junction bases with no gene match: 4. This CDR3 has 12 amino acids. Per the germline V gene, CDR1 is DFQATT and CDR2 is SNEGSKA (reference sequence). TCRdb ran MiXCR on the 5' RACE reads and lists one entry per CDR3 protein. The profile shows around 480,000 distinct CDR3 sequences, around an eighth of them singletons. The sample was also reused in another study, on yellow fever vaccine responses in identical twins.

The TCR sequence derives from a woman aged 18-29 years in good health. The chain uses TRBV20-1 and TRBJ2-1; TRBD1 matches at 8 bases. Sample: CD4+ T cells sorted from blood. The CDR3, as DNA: TGCAGTGCCGCTACAGGGGGCAATGAGCAGTTCTTC. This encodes CSAATGGNEQFF.